This T cell receptor beta chain comes out of a study of blood T cells in healthy people across ages. Combining a sample-barcoded 5' primer with a J-beta primer mix, a second PCR ran for roughly 7 to 12 cycles. The study obtained at least 2.5 million CDR3-containing paired-end reads from every sample. TCRdb reprocessed the 5' RACE reads with MiXCR, giving one entry per CDR3 protein. The table has fewer than 650,000 distinct CDR3 sequences, approximately 26% seen once. As concerns this clonotype: Antigen: not known.

Study observations and caveats: Significant beta diversity loss was already apparent by age roughly 44, declining roughly linearly.

CDR1 and CDR2 (germline): MGHDK, SYGVNS. This CDR3 has 13 amino acids. Germline trimming cut 0 bases from V and 8 bases from J; bases unmatched to any gene: 3. The data were also submitted as part of a second study, on T cells of mothers and their children. This second study says: Each donor was one of three healthy Caucasian mothers or one of their six children. The analysis detected no persistent microchimeric T cell clones.

The TCR sequence derives from a boy between 2 and 10 years old in good health. Sequences were obtained from blood. The chain has TRBV25-1 and TRBJ1-1; 7 bases are a match to TRBD1. This chain's CDR3 is CASSEYWDREAFF. The CDR3 DNA is TGTGCCAGCAGTGAATATTGGGACAGAGAAGCTTTCTTT.